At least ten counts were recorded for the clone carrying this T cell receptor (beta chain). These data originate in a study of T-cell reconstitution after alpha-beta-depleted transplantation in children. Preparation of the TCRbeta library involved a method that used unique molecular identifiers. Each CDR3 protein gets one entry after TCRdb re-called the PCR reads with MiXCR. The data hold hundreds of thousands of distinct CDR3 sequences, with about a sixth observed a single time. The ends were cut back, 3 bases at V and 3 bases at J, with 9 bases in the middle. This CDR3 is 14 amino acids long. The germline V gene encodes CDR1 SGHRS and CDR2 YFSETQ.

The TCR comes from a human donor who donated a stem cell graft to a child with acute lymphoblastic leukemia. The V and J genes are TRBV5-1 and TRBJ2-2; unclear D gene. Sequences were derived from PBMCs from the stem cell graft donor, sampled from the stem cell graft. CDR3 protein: CASSSRGYTGELFF. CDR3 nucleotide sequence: TGCGCCAGCAGCTCCAGAGGTTACACCGGGGAGCTGTTTTTT.